This T cell receptor beta chain was observed in a study of T-cell reconstitution after alpha-beta-depleted transplantation in children. Study-wide points: Newly produced T cells mostly accounted for T-cell counts and diversity one year post-transplant. Several patients had high TCRbeta diversity at day 60; it came from surviving recipient T cells and thymic progenitors. Expanded graft clones, several hundred of them, were reportedly the source of alpha-beta T cells about two months after transplant.

This clonotype appeared many times. The antigen is not known. TCRbeta library construction was performed incorporating unique molecular identifiers. In TCRdb, the PCR reads were re-called with MiXCR into one record per CDR3 protein. The table has around 670,000 distinct CDR3 sequences, less than 15% seen once. V shed 5 bases and J 2 bases; nucleotides not matched to a gene: 12. The CDR3 contains 17 residues. Germline loops: CDR1 SQVTM, CDR2 ANQGSEA. The source was PBMCs, collected before TCRalphabeta/CD19-depleted stem cell transplant. The sequence was obtained from a girl aged 2 to 9 with congenital amegakaryocytic thrombocytopenia, due to receive a stem cell transplant. The rearrangement uses TRBV29-1 and TRBJ2-3; TRBD2 matches 11 bases. The CDR3 DNA follows: TGCAGCGTTAGTAGCGGGAGGGCGCCATTGAACACAGATACGCAGTATTTT. This sequence encodes CSVSSGRAPLNTDTQYF.